This T cell receptor (beta chain) originates from a study of blood T cell repertoires in COVID-19. Study overall: Sample material is recorded as cDNA or gDNA derived from T cells, B-cell-depleted T cells, or PBMCs.

CDR3 size: 15 residues. The germline CDR1 and CDR2 sequences are MNHEY and SVGAGI. The V and J ends lost 6 bases and 0 bases respectively, with 9 bases between them. TCRdb's table, derived via immunoSEQ multiplex PCR, lists solely in-frame clones and lacks some. The table includes hundreds of thousands of clones, approximately 80% detected once. This chain joins TRBV6-5 and TRBJ1-6; no reliable D call. This TCR was recovered from a woman aged 45 to 65 with acute or convalescent COVID-19. Sequences were obtained from peripheral blood. The CDR3 here is CASRALSSYNSPLHF. The CDR3 DNA reads as TGTGCCAGCAGAGCCCTTAGCTCCTATAATTCACCCCTCCACTTT.